The 14 T cell receptor beta chains below come from one sample, sequenced in a study of CD8 T cells in ankylosing spondylitis. TCRdb re-called the 5' RACE reads with MiXCR, one entry per CDR3 protein. Seen here are under 300,000 distinct CDR3 sequences, 7.5% to 9% observed once, and the top ten hold around 7%. The source material was blood, either unsorted or a sorted T cell fraction (not recorded which). The receptors originated from a male donor with ankylosing spondylitis or in good health (not recorded which).

At least ten counts were recorded for this clonotype. The chain recombines TRBV4-3 with TRBJ2-7; possible D gene TRBD2, 6 bases. The CDR3 is 16 residues long. CDR1 and CDR2 from the germline V gene are LGHNA and YSLEER. The germline V and J ends were trimmed by 4 bases and 2 bases, with 18 bases remaining between them. Here the CDR3 reads CASSPGSAGSPYEQYF. The DNA for the CDR3 is TGCGCCAGCAGCCCCGGGTCGGCGGGAAGCCCCTACGAGCAGTACTTC.

This clonotype was detected ten times or more. The chain recombines TRBV27 with TRBJ2-7; the D call may be TRBD1 or TRBD2 (6 bases each). Trimming removed 5 bases at V and 0 bases at J, with 17 bases between. CDR1 is MNHEY and CDR2 is SMNVEV in the germline V gene (reference sequence). CDR3 length: 16 amino acids. CDR3 amino acids: CASSPSLGGVSYEQYF. CDR3 nucleotides: TGTGCCAGCAGTCCAAGTTTGGGGGGCGTCTCCTACGAGCAGTACTTC.

With regard to this clonotype: A clone one base away is much larger, so this may be a read error. J is TRBJ1-5 and V is TRBV15; the D is unclear. CDR1 and CDR2 (germline): LNHNV, YYDKDF (reference sequence). The CDR3 runs 14 residues. CDR3 protein: CATSSDTSNQHQHF. CDR3 DNA: TGTGCCACCAGCAGTGACACTAGCAATCAGCACCAGCATTTT.

CDR3: CASSQAGRPQETQYF. The CDR3 bases are TGCGCCAGCAGCCAAGCGGGACGTCCCCAAGAGACCCAGTACTTC. The chain combines TRBV4-3 with TRBJ2-5; D possibly matches TRBD1 or TRBD2 (5 bases each). The V and J ends lost 1 base and 1 base respectively, with 10 bases between them. This CDR3 has 15 amino acids. Germline V gene sequence: CDR1 LGHNA, CDR2 YSLEER.

Ten or more counts support this clonotype. The CDR3 spells CASSQSGTGINQPQHF. DNA of the CDR3: TGCGCCAGCAGCCAATCCGGGACAGGGATCAATCAGCCCCAGCATTTT. The genes are TRBV4-3 and TRBJ1-5, with 9 bases fitting TRBD1. CDR3 length: 16 residues. CDR1 LGHNA and CDR2 YSLEER come from the germline V gene. The J segment lost 3 bases and the V segment lost 2 bases, leaving 5 bases of the junction unmatched.

This clonotype has at least ten counts. This chain joins TRBV7-2 and TRBJ2-1, with D perhaps assigned TRBD1 or TRBD2 (5 bases each). Germline loops: CDR1 SGHTA, CDR2 FQGNSA. V lost 6 bases, J lost 8 bases, and 8 bases lay in between. The CDR3 contains 11 residues. The CDR3 DNA reads TGTGCCAGCAGTAGGGGACATGAGCAGTTCTTC. Translating gives CASSRGHEQFF.

The chain uses TRBV20-1 and TRBJ1-1; TRBD1 is a possible D gene (5 bases). Trimming left V 1 base short and J 5 bases short, with 11 bases between. This CDR3 has 13 amino acids. CDR1 and CDR2 (germline): DFQATT, SNEGSKA (reference sequence). CDR3 residues: CSARAGGGTEAFF. CDR3 DNA: TGCAGTGCTAGAGCGGGGGGAGGGACTGAAGCTTTCTTT.

Of note for this clonotype: This may be a read error: a much more frequent sequence differs by one nucleotide. V gene TRBV2 combines with J gene TRBJ2-7, with D perhaps matching TRBD2 (6 bases). The CDR3 is 19 residues long. In germline, CDR1 is SNHLY, CDR2 FYNNEI. V was clipped by 4 bases and J by 1 base, with 26 bases between them. CDR3: CASSAKSLFRDWASYEQYF. CDR3 DNA: TGTGCCAGCAGTGCGAAGTCTCTGTTCCGGGACTGGGCTTCCTACGAGCAGTACTTC.

This clonotype has more than one count but fewer than ten. The chain combines TRBV5-5 with TRBJ1-2; D ambiguous. Germline V gene lookup returns CDR1 SGHKS and CDR2 YYEKEE (reference sequence). V was cut by 4 bases and J by 3 bases, with 13 bases left in between. CDR3 length: 14 residues. The CDR3 sequence: CASSGDPADYGYTF. The CDR3 DNA is TGTGCCAGCAGCGGTGACCCTGCGGACTATGGCTACACCTTC. Supplemented by reference TRBV5-5 and TRBJ1-2, the full variable domain reads DAGVTQSPTHLIKTRGQQVTLRCSPISGHKSVSWYQQVLGQGPQFIFQYYEKEERGRGNFPDRFSARQFPNYSSELNVNALLLGDSALYLCASSGDPADYGYTFGSGTRLTVV.

This clonotype was detected many times. CDR3 DNA sequence: TGCGCCAGCAGCCAAGGGACGGCGGGCAATCAGCCCCAGCATTTT. Translation gives CASSQGTAGNQPQHF. The chain links TRBV5-1 to TRBJ1-5; TRBD1 is a possible D gene (5 bases). This CDR3 is 15 amino acids long. The germline V gene encodes CDR1 SGHRS and CDR2 YFSETQ. Trimming took off 4 bases at V and 2 bases at J, with 13 bases between the two ends.

This clonotype was counted only a few times. A junction boundary mismatches the germline segment, possibly from a read error. This sequence joins TRBV7-7 and TRBJ2-2, with D hard to call. The length of the CDR3 is 15 residues. The germline V gene encodes CDR1 SSHAT and CDR2 FNYEAQ (reference sequence). CDR3 sequence (DNA): TGTGCTAGCAGCTTAGGGTCCCCAGCAACCGGGGAGCTGTTTTTT. Its protein product is CASSLGSPATGELFF.

In DNA form, the CDR3 reads TGTGCCATCAGTTCCTCGGACAGGGGGCACGAGCAGTACTTC. Amino acids: CAISSSDRGHEQYF. The V gene is TRBV10-3, the J gene TRBJ2-7; 11 bases align to TRBD1. Germline V gene data show CDR1 as ENHRY and CDR2 as SYGVKD. The CDR3 covers 14 residues. J was trimmed by 5 bases and V by 5 bases; bases with no gene match: 5.

This clonotype has ten or more counts. CDR3 in amino acids: CASSSSGSGGLNTGELFF. The CDR3 DNA reads as TGCGCCAGCAGCTCATCAGGTTCGGGGGGGCTGAACACCGGGGAGCTGTTTTTT. The chain recombines TRBV5-1 with TRBJ2-2, with 8 nucleotides matching TRBD2. Germline loops: CDR1 SGHRS, CDR2 YFSETQ. The J segment lost 1 base and the V segment lost 3 bases, leaving 11 bases of the junction unmatched. The CDR3 runs to 18 residues. Filled out from reference TRBV5-1 and TRBJ2-2, the complete variable domain reads KAGVTQTPRYLIKTRGQQVTLSCSPISGHRSVSWYQQTPGQGLQFLFEYFSETQRNKGNFPGRFSGRQFSNSRSEMNVSTLELGDSALYLCASSSSGSGGLNTGELFFGEGSRLTVL.

In this sample, this clonotype turned up many times. The chain carries TRBV5-5 and TRBJ2-3; D may be TRBD2 (6 bases). Looked up from germline, CDR1 is SGHKS and CDR2 is YYEKEE (reference sequence). The CDR3 runs 16 residues. V lost 4 bases and J lost 0, with 15 bases in between. Here the CDR3 reads CASSPIGLASTDTQYF. The CDR3 nucleotides are TGTGCCAGCAGCCCCATTGGGCTAGCGAGCACAGATACGCAGTATTTT.